This is a list of T cell receptor beta chains from one sample in a study of OX40 agonist ivuxolimab in advanced cancers. TCRdb's copy holds only in-frame clones and misses some; the assay was immunoSEQ multiplex PCR. Here the sample spans about 93,000 clones, roughly 90% being singletons. The sample here was CD4+ or CD8+ T cells sorted from blood, taken in a trial of the OX40 agonist ivuxolimab. The source is an adult with an advanced solid tumor such as melanoma, head and neck, liver or kidney cancer. The CDR3 runs from the conserved cysteine through the conserved F or W. A D gene is named only where the DNA matches it firmly. A row's size may be missing; if present it is once, few, many or a size class.

j_gene: TRBJ1-3; v_gene: TRBV6-5; d_gene: .; abundance: .; CDR3nt: TGTGCCAGCAGACCTGGGGTCGGAAACACCATATATTTT; CDR3aa: CASRPGVGNTIYF
j_gene: TRBJ2-3; v_gene: TRBV14; d_gene: .; abundance: .; CDR3nt: TGTGCCAGCAGTTACGGCGATGGTACGCAGTATTTT; CDR3aa: CASSYGDGTQYF
j_gene: TRBJ1-1; v_gene: TRBV5-1; d_gene: TRBD1; abundance: once; CDR3nt: TGCGCCAGCACACGACAGGGGGCAGATAACACTGAAGCTTTCTTT; CDR3aa: CASTRQGADNTEAFF
j_gene: TRBJ2-7; v_gene: TRBV28; d_gene: TRBD2; abundance: .; CDR3nt: TGTGCCAGCAGAGCCCGGACTAGCGGGACTTACGAGCAGTACTTC; CDR3aa: CASRARTSGTYEQYF
j_gene: TRBJ1-2; v_gene: TRBV25-1; d_gene: .; abundance: .; CDR3nt: TGTGCCAGCAGAGACAGGAACTATGGCTACACCTTC; CDR3aa: CASRDRNYGYTF
j_gene: TRBJ1-5; v_gene: TRBV2; d_gene: TRBD1; abundance: .; CDR3nt: TGTGCCAGCAGTGGGACAGGTAATCAGCCCCAGCATTTT; CDR3aa: CASSGTGNQPQHF
j_gene: TRBJ1-5; v_gene: TRBV30; d_gene: TRBD1; abundance: .; CDR3nt: TGTGCCTGGAGCCACAGGGGGAATCAGCCCCAGCATTTT; CDR3aa: CAWSHRGNQPQHF
j_gene: TRBJ2-3; v_gene: TRBV28; d_gene: TRBD1; abundance: .; CDR3nt: TGTGCCAGCAGTTCAGGACAGGCGGATACGCAGTATTTT; CDR3aa: CASSSGQADTQYF
j_gene: TRBJ2-7; v_gene: TRBV28; d_gene: .; abundance: .; CDR3nt: TGTGCCAGCAGTTTACAGGGCCCGACCTACGAGCAGTACTTC; CDR3aa: CASSLQGPTYEQYF
j_gene: TRBJ2-4; v_gene: TRBV7-9; d_gene: .; abundance: .; CDR3nt: TGTGCCAGCAGCCCCCGCAGGGAGGAGGCCAAAAACATTCAGTACTTC; CDR3aa: CASSPRREEAKNIQYF
j_gene: TRBJ1-1; v_gene: TRBV10-3; d_gene: .; abundance: .; CDR3nt: TGTGCCATCAGTGAGTCTGAAGTTCGGACCACTGAAGCTTTCTTT; CDR3aa: CAISESEVRTTEAFF
j_gene: TRBJ2-2; v_gene: TRBV28; d_gene: TRBD2; abundance: .; CDR3nt: TGTGCCAGCAGTCCGACGACTAGCGGGATTATGTGGGCCGGGGAGCTGTTTTTT; CDR3aa: CASSPTTSGIMWAGELFF
j_gene: TRBJ2-3; v_gene: TRBV25-1; d_gene: .; abundance: .; CDR3nt: TGTGCCAGCAGTGCCTGGGGAGATACGCAGTATTTT; CDR3aa: CASSAWGDTQYF
j_gene: TRBJ2-7; v_gene: TRBV7-2; d_gene: TRBD1; abundance: .; CDR3nt: TGTGCCAGCAGCTCATCGGGACAGGGGCTTTACGAGCAGTACTTC; CDR3aa: CASSSSGQGLYEQYF
j_gene: TRBJ2-1; v_gene: TRBV11-2; d_gene: TRBD2; abundance: .; CDR3nt: TGTGCCAGCAGCTCCCGTGGCGGGAGCGGAAATGAGCAGTTCTTC; CDR3aa: CASSSRGGSGNEQFF
j_gene: TRBJ2-7; v_gene: TRBV4-1; d_gene: .; abundance: .; CDR3nt: TGCGCCAGCAGCCAATCCCGACGTACAGGCTCCTACGAGCAGTACTTC; CDR3aa: CASSQSRRTGSYEQYF
j_gene: TRBJ2-5; v_gene: TRBV7-9; d_gene: TRBD2; abundance: once; CDR3nt: TGTGCCAGCAGCCCACAGGGACTAGCGGACCAAGAGACCCAGTACTTC; CDR3aa: CASSPQGLADQETQYF
j_gene: TRBJ2-3; v_gene: TRBV2; d_gene: .; abundance: once; CDR3nt: TGTGCCAGCAGTGAAGGGGGGGGACAGAACACAGATACGCAGTATTTT; CDR3aa: CASSEGGGQNTDTQYF
j_gene: TRBJ1-5; v_gene: TRBV7-8; d_gene: TRBD1; abundance: few; CDR3nt: TGTGCCAGCAGGCCTGACAGGGGGCGGAATCAGCCCCAGCATTTT; CDR3aa: CASRPDRGRNQPQHF
j_gene: TRBJ1-1; v_gene: TRBV19; d_gene: .; abundance: .; CDR3nt: TGTGCCAGTAGTAATCTGCCGGGGAACACTGAAGCTTTCTTT; CDR3aa: CASSNLPGNTEAFF
j_gene: TRBJ2-1; v_gene: TRBV4-2; d_gene: TRBD2; abundance: .; CDR3nt: TGTGCCAGCAGCCAAGATGGAACAGCGGGAGAATATGAGCAGTTCTTC; CDR3aa: CASSQDGTAGEYEQFF
j_gene: TRBJ2-1; v_gene: TRBV7-9; d_gene: .; abundance: .; CDR3nt: TGTGCCAGCAGGGAAATAGCGTCTGAGCAGTTCTTC; CDR3aa: CASREIASEQFF
j_gene: TRBJ2-3; v_gene: TRBV7-9; d_gene: TRBD2; abundance: .; CDR3nt: TGTGCCAGCAGCTCGCTAGCGGGGAGCACAGATACGCAGTATTTT; CDR3aa: CASSSLAGSTDTQYF
j_gene: TRBJ2-1; v_gene: TRBV4-3; d_gene: TRBD1; abundance: .; CDR3nt: TGCGCCAGCAGCCTCGACAGGGACGCCTACAATGAGCAGTTCTTC; CDR3aa: CASSLDRDAYNEQFF
j_gene: TRBJ2-2; v_gene: TRBV18; d_gene: .; abundance: .; CDR3nt: TGTGCCAGCTCACAGCCCTTAGGAAACACCGGGGAGCTGTTTTTT; CDR3aa: CASSQPLGNTGELFF
j_gene: TRBJ2-1; v_gene: TRBV18; d_gene: .; abundance: .; CDR3nt: TGTGCCAGCTCAACTCAGCGGAATGAGCAGTTCTTC; CDR3aa: CASSTQRNEQFF
j_gene: TRBJ2-5; v_gene: TRBV7-9; d_gene: TRBD2; abundance: .; CDR3nt: TGTGCCAGCAGCTTAGCCGGGAGGGTCGAGACCCAGTACTTC; CDR3aa: CASSLAGRVETQYF
j_gene: TRBJ1-2; v_gene: TRBV27; d_gene: TRBD1; abundance: once; CDR3nt: TGTGCCAGCAGTTTAGGGGCAGGGGGGCGGGGAATCGGTGGCTACACCTTC; CDR3aa: CASSLGAGGRGIGGYTF
j_gene: TRBJ1-2; v_gene: TRBV28; d_gene: .; abundance: .; CDR3nt: TGTGCCAGCAGTTTACGGGCAACACGGTGGGGCTCAAACTATGGCTACACCTTC; CDR3aa: CASSLRATRWGSNYGYTF
j_gene: TRBJ1-5; v_gene: TRBV7-2; d_gene: .; abundance: .; CDR3nt: TGTGCCAGCAGCTTAGGGGGTCAGCCCCAGCATTTT; CDR3aa: CASSLGGQPQHF
j_gene: TRBJ2-7; v_gene: TRBV7-9; d_gene: .; abundance: .; CDR3nt: TGTGCCAGCAGCGGAGACCGCAGGGGCTCCTCCTACGAGCAGTACTTC; CDR3aa: CASSGDRRGSSYEQYF
j_gene: TRBJ2-5; v_gene: TRBV11-2; d_gene: .; abundance: .; CDR3nt: TGTGCCAGCAGCGCCGCCCGGGGCAACCAAGAGACCCAGTACTTC; CDR3aa: CASSAARGNQETQYF
j_gene: TRBJ2-3; v_gene: TRBV28; d_gene: .; abundance: .; CDR3nt: TGTGCCAGCTCCCCCCCCCGGGAAGCAGATACGCAGTATTTT; CDR3aa: CASSPPREADTQYF
j_gene: TRBJ2-5; v_gene: TRBV5-8; d_gene: .; abundance: few; CDR3nt: TGTGCCAGCAGCTTGCAGGGTAAAGAGACCCAGTACTTC; CDR3aa: CASSLQGKETQYF
j_gene: TRBJ1-2; v_gene: TRBV6-1; d_gene: .; abundance: .; CDR3nt: TGTGCCAGCAAGCAAGGACGCTCCTATGGCTACACCTTC; CDR3aa: CASKQGRSYGYTF
j_gene: TRBJ1-1; v_gene: TRBV11-2; d_gene: TRBD1; abundance: once; CDR3nt: TGTGCCAGCAGCTTAGTGGAGGGGGCAAGCACTGAAGCTTTCTTT; CDR3aa: CASSLVEGASTEAFF
j_gene: TRBJ2-1; v_gene: TRBV28; d_gene: TRBD2; abundance: .; CDR3nt: TGTGCCAGCAGTGGGGGGCCGGGACTAGCGTTCTTC; CDR3aa: CASSGGPGLAFF
j_gene: TRBJ2-2; v_gene: TRBV11-3; d_gene: .; abundance: .; CDR3nt: TGTGCCAGCAGTCCCGGGCAGGGAAACACCGGGGAGCTGTTTTTT; CDR3aa: CASSPGQGNTGELFF
j_gene: TRBJ2-1; v_gene: TRBV19; d_gene: .; abundance: .; CDR3nt: TGTGCCAGTAGTATAGGGACGGGAAACAATGAGCAGTTCTTC; CDR3aa: CASSIGTGNNEQFF
j_gene: TRBJ2-2; v_gene: TRBV2; d_gene: .; abundance: .; CDR3nt: TGTGCCAGCAGCCCGGGAGCCGGGGAGCTGTTTTTT; CDR3aa: CASSPGAGELFF
j_gene: TRBJ2-7; v_gene: TRBV2; d_gene: .; abundance: few; CDR3nt: TGTGCCAGCAGGAGGACGCTTAGCTCCTACGAGCAGTACTTC; CDR3aa: CASRRTLSSYEQYF
j_gene: TRBJ2-1; v_gene: TRBV10-3; d_gene: .; abundance: .; CDR3nt: TGTGCCATCAGTGAAGGTCCCTACAATGAGCAGTTCTTC; CDR3aa: CAISEGPYNEQFF
j_gene: TRBJ1-5; v_gene: TRBV28; d_gene: TRBD1; abundance: .; CDR3nt: TGTGCCAGCAGCCTTAGTGGGGACAGGGGGAATCAGCCCCAGCATTTT; CDR3aa: CASSLSGDRGNQPQHF
j_gene: TRBJ1-2; v_gene: TRBV11-2; d_gene: .; abundance: .; CDR3nt: TGTGCCAGCAGCTTCCCGGGACGGTCTAACTATGGCTACACCTTC; CDR3aa: CASSFPGRSNYGYTF
j_gene: TRBJ1-2; v_gene: TRBV7-3; d_gene: .; abundance: .; CDR3nt: TGTGCCAGCAGCGCAGGGACTGGGACAGGCTACACCTTC; CDR3aa: CASSAGTGTGYTF
j_gene: TRBJ2-3; v_gene: TRBV7-2; d_gene: .; abundance: once; CDR3nt: TGTGCCAGCCAGAGAAGAGGCACAGATACGCAGTATTTT; CDR3aa: CASQRRGTDTQYF
j_gene: TRBJ2-1; v_gene: TRBV7-2; d_gene: .; abundance: once; CDR3nt: TGTGCCAGCAGCTTAGCGGGAGCTCGGAATGAGCAGTTCTTC; CDR3aa: CASSLAGARNEQFF
j_gene: TRBJ2-1; v_gene: TRBV28; d_gene: TRBD2; abundance: .; CDR3nt: TGTGCCAGCAGTTACGCAGGGACTAGCGGGAGGCCCAAAATCTACAATGAGCAGTTCTTC; CDR3aa: CASSYAGTSGRPKIYNEQFF
j_gene: TRBJ1-1; v_gene: TRBV19; d_gene: .; abundance: .; CDR3nt: TGTGCCAGTAGTATCGGAGTGGCTCTGGGCACTGAAGCTTTCTTT; CDR3aa: CASSIGVALGTEAFF
j_gene: TRBJ1-4; v_gene: TRBV6-1; d_gene: .; abundance: .; CDR3nt: TGTGCCAGCAGTTGGGCCTCAACTAATGAAAAACTGTTTTTT; CDR3aa: CASSWASTNEKLFF
j_gene: TRBJ2-7; v_gene: TRBV7-9; d_gene: .; abundance: .; CDR3nt: TGTGCCAGCAGCTCCTCAATTCTCGAGCAGTACTTC; CDR3aa: CASSSSILEQYF
j_gene: TRBJ2-1; v_gene: TRBV29-1; d_gene: TRBD1; abundance: .; CDR3nt: TGCAGCGTTGACAGGGGGCGCGTCAATGAGCAGTTCTTC; CDR3aa: CSVDRGRVNEQFF
j_gene: TRBJ2-1; v_gene: TRBV7-8; d_gene: .; abundance: once; CDR3nt: TGTGCCAGCAGCCAAGTAGCACGAGTCTACAATGAGCAGTTCTTC; CDR3aa: CASSQVARVYNEQFF
j_gene: TRBJ2-5; v_gene: TRBV19; d_gene: TRBD1; abundance: .; CDR3nt: TGTGCCAGTAACCGGGGACAGGGGACCCAAGAGACCCAGTACTTC; CDR3aa: CASNRGQGTQETQYF
j_gene: TRBJ2-2; v_gene: TRBV7-8; d_gene: TRBD1; abundance: once; CDR3nt: TGTGCCAGCAGCATCTCGGGACAGGGGGCGCGCGGGGAGCTGTTTTTT; CDR3aa: CASSISGQGARGELFF